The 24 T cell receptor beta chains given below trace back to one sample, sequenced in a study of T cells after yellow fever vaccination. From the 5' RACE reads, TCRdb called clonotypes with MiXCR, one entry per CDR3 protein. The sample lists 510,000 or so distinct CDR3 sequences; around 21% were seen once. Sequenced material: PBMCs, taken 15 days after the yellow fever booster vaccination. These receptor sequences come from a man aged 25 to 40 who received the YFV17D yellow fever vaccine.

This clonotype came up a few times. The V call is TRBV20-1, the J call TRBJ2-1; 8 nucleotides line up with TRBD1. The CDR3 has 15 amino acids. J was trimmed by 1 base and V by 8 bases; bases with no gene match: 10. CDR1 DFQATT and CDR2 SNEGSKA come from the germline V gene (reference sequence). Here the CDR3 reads CSLIDRGISYNEQFF. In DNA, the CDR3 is TGCAGTCTAATAGACAGGGGCATTTCCTACAATGAGCAGTTCTTC.

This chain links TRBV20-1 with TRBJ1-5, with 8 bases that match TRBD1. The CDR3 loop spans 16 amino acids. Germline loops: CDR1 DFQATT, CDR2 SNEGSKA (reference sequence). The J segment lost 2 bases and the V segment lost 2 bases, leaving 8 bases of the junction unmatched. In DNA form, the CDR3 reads TGCAGTGCTAGACCTCAGGGGGCCGTTCGCAATCAGCCCCAGCATTTT. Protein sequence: CSARPQGAVRNQPQHF.

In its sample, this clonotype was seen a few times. CDR3 sequence: CAWSSLADSYEQYF. The CDR3 DNA is TGTGCCTGGAGTAGTCTAGCGGACTCCTACGAGCAGTACTTC. V and J are TRBV30 and TRBJ2-7; 7 bases fit TRBD2. Germline V gives CDR1 GTSNPN, CDR2 SVGIG (reference sequence). Trimming took 2 bases from V and 0 from J; bases not matched to a gene: 4. The CDR3 runs 14 residues.

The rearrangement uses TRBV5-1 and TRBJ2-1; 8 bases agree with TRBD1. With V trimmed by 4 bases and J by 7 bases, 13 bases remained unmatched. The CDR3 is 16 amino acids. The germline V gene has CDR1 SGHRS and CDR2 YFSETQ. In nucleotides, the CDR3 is TGCGCCAGCAGCCCCGGCGCCTGGACAGGGTTTAATGAGCAGTTCTTC. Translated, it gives CASSPGAWTGFNEQFF.

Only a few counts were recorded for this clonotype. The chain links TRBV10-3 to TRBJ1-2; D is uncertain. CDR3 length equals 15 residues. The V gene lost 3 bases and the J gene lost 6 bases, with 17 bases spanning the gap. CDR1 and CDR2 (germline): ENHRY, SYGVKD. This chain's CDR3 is CAISDLTTQSDGYTF. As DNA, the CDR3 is TGTGCCATCAGTGACTTGACTACCCAGAGCGATGGCTACACCTTC.

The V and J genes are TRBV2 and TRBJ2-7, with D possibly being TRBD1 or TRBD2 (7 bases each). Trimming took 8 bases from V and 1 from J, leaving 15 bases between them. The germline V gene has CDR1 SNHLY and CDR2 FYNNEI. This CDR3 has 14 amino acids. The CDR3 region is CASQRDSDSYEQYF. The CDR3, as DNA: TGTGCCAGCCAGCGGGACAGCGATTCCTACGAGCAGTACTTC.

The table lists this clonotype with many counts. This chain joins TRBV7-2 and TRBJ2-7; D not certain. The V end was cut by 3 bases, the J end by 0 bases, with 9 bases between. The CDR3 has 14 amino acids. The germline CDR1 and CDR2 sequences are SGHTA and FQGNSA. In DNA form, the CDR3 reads TGTGCCAGCAGCTTGACCGGTGGCTCCTACGAGCAGTACTTC. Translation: CASSLTGGSYEQYF.

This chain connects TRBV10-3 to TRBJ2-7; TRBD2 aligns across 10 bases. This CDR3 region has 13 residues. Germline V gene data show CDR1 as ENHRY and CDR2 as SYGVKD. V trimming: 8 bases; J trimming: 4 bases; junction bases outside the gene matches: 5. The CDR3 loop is CAIWASGSYEQYF. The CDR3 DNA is TGTGCCATCTGGGCTAGCGGGAGTTACGAGCAGTACTTC.

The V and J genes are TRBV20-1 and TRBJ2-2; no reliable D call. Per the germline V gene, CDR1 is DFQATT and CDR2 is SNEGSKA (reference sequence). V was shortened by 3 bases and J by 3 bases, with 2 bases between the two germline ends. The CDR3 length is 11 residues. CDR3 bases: TGCAGTGCTAGGGACACCGGGGAGCTGTTTTTT. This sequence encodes CSARDTGELFF.

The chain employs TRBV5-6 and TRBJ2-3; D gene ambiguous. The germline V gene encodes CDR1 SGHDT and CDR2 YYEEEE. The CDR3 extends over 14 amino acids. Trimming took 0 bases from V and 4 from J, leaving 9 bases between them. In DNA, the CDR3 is TGTGCCAGCAGCTTGGATAGTCTCGCAGATACGCAGTATTTT. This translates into CASSLDSLADTQYF.

The CDR3 DNA reads as TGCGCCAGCAGCCAAGACTTCCAGGGACGAAATCAGCCCCAGCATTTT. Translating gives CASSQDFQGRNQPQHF. The chain links TRBV4-3 to TRBJ1-5; D might be TRBD1 (5 bases). The CDR3 runs 16 residues. Trimming cost V 0 bases and J 4 bases, with 13 bases left between them. Germline V lookup: CDR1 LGHNA, CDR2 YSLEER.

CDR3 region: CASSFRDSDTQYF. The CDR3 DNA reads TGTGCCAGCAGCTTCCGGGACTCAGATACGCAGTATTTT. The V call is TRBV7-3, the J call TRBJ2-3; D might be TRBD2 (6 bases). CDR1 SGHTA and CDR2 FQGTGA come from the germline V gene. V was trimmed by 3 bases and J by 4 bases, leaving 8 bases between them. The length of the CDR3 is 13 residues.

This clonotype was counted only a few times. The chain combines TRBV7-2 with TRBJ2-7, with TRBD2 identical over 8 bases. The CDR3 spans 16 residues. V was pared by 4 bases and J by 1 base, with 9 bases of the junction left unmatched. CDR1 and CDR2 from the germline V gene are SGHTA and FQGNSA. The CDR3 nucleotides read TGTGCCAGCAGCTCCCAACCCCTAGCGGGTTCCTACGAGCAGTACTTC. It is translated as CASSSQPLAGSYEQYF.

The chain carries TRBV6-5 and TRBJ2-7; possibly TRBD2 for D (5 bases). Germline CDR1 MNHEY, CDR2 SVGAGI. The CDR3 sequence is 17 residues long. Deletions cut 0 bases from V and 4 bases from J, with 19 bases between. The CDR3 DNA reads TGTGCCAGCAGTTACTCTCCCCTACAGTCCGGAGGATACGAGCAGTACTTC. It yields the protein CASSYSPLQSGGYEQYF.

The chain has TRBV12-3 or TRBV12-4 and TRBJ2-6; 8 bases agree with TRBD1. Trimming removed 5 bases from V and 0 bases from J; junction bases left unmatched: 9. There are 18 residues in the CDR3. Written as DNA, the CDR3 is TGTGCCAGCAGTCCCCAGACAGGGGCCTCCTCTGGGGCCAACGTCCTGACTTTC. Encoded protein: CASSPQTGASSGANVLTF.

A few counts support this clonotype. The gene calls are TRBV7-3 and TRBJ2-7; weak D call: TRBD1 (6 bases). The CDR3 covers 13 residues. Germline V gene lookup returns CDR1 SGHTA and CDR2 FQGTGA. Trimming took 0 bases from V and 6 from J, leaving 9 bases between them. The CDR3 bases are TGTGCCAGCAGCTTAACTAGGGACACCGAGCAGTACTTC. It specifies CASSLTRDTEQYF. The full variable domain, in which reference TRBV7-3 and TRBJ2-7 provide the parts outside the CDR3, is GAGVSQTPSNKVTEKGKYVELRCDPISGHTALYWYRQSLGQGPEFLIYFQGTGAADDSGLPNDRFFAVRPEGSVSTLKIQRTERGDSAVYLCASSLTRDTEQYFGPGTRLTVT.

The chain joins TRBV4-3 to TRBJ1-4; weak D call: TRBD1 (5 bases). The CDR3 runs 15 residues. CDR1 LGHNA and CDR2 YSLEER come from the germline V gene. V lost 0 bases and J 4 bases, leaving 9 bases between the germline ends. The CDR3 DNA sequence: TGCGCCAGCAGCCAAGATGGGGGGTTTAATGAAAAACTGTTTTTT. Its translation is CASSQDGGFNEKLFF.

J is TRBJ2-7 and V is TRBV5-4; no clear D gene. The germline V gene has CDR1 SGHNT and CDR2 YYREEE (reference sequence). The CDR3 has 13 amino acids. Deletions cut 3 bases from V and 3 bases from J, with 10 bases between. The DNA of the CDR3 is TGTGCCAGCAGCTCCTTCCTGGACTACGAGCAGTACTTC. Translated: CASSSFLDYEQYF.

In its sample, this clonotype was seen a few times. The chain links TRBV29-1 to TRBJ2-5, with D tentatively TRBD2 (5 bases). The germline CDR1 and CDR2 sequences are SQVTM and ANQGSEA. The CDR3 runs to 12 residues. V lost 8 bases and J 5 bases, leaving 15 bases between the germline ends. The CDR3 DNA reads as TGCAGCTCGACCCTTGGCGGGGAGACCCAGTACTTC. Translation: CSSTLGGETQYF.

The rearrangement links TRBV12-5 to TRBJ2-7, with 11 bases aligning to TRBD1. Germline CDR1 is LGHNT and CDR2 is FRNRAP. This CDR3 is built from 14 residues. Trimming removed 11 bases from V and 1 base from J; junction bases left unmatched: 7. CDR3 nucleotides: TGTGCTGGGGGACAGGGGGGCAAATCCTACGAGCAGTACTTC. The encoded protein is CAGGQGGKSYEQYF.

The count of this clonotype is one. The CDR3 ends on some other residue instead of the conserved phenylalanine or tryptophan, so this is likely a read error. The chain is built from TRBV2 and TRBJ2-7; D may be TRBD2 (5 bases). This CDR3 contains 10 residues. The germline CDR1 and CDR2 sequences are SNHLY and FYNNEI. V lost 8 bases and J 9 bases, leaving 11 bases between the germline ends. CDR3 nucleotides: TGTGCCAGCGGGAGCGAAGGGCAGTACTCC. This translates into CASGSEGQYS.

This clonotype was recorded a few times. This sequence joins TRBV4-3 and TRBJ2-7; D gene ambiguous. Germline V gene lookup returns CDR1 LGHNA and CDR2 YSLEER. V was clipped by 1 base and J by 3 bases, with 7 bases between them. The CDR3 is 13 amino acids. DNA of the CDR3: TGCGCCAGCAGCCAAGCTCCGAGCTACGAGCAGTACTTC. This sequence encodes CASSQAPSYEQYF.

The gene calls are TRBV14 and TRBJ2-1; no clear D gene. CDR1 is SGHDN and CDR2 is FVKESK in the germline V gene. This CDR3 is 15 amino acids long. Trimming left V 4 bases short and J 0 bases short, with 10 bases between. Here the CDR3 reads CASSPLRDSYNEQFF. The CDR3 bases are TGTGCCAGCAGCCCCCTTAGGGACTCCTACAATGAGCAGTTCTTC.

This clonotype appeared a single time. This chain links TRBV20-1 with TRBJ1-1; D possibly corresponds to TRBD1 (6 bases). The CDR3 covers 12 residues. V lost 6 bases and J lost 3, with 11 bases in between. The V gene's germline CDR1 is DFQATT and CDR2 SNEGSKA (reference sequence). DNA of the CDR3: TGCAGTGCGTGGGGGGCCTACACTGAAGCTTTCTTT. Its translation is CSAWGAYTEAFF.